The 22 T cell receptor beta chains reported below all come from one sample, sequenced in a study of blood T cell repertoires in COVID-19 (dated by TCRdb to the early 2020s). Libraries came from the immunoSEQ multiplex PCR assay. TCRdb limited this immuneACCESS table to in-frame rearrangements with V and J called. A share of clones is missing; checked studies link under half to unresolved V genes, and the rest is unexplained. This sample lists 100,000 to 150,000 clones; over 75% were detected once. The top ten clonotypes cover about 1.2% of the sample. Sequencing input: peripheral blood. The origin of the receptors is a woman over 75 with acute or convalescent COVID-19.

The chain combines TRBV7-8 with TRBJ2-3; 8 positions agree with TRBD2. Germline CDR1 is SGHVS and CDR2 is FQNEAQ. J lost 2 bases, V lost 3 bases, and 4 bases had no gene match. The CDR3 runs to 15 residues. The CDR3 region has the DNA TGTGCCAGCAGCTTGGCGGGGGGATACACAGATACGCAGTATTTT. Translating it yields CASSLAGGYTDTQYF.

The chain uses TRBV29-1 and TRBJ2-7; D is unclear. V was trimmed by 2 bases and J by 0 bases, leaving 8 bases between them. In germline, CDR1 is SQVTM, CDR2 ANQGSEA. This CDR3 spans 13 amino acids. The CDR3 bases are TGCAGCGTTGAATCTTCACACTCCTACGAGCAGTACTTC. This gives the protein CSVESSHSYEQYF.

CDR3 in DNA: TGTGCCATCAGTGAGTCGAGTAGGGGACAGGGGACCACTGAAGCTTTCTTT. Translating it yields CAISESSRGQGTTEAFF. The chain is built from TRBV10-3 and TRBJ1-1; TRBD1 matches at 10 bases. Germline CDR1 is ENHRY and CDR2 is SYGVKD. The trim removed 0 bases at V and 4 bases at J, leaving 8 bases unmatched. This CDR3 region has 17 residues.

V is TRBV20-1 and J is TRBJ1-2; D may be TRBD1 (5 bases). In germline, CDR1 is DFQATT, CDR2 SNEGSKA (reference sequence). This CDR3 is 13 amino acids long. V gave up 3 bases and J gave up 1 base, with 9 bases separating them. Written as DNA, the CDR3 is TGCAGTGCTAGTAGACAGCATAACTATGGCTACACCTTC. Encoded protein: CSASRQHNYGYTF.

V is TRBV6-5 and J is TRBJ2-1; maybe TRBD1 (7 bases). Trimming stripped 6 bases from V and 6 bases from J, with 12 bases between. Germline CDR1 and CDR2: MNHEY and SVGAGI. The CDR3 runs 13 residues. The CDR3 region has the DNA TGTGCCAGCAGGCGTCAGGGGGGCAATGAGCAGTTCTTC. It specifies CASRRQGGNEQFF.

The V call is TRBV6-5, the J call TRBJ2-5, with 13 bases lining up with TRBD2. CDR1 is MNHEY and CDR2 is SVGAGI in the germline V gene. V dropped 6 bases and J dropped 4; count of bases not matched to a gene: 5. The CDR3 contains 15 residues. The CDR3 DNA follows: TGTGCCAGCAGCCGGACTAGCGGGAGAGGAGAGACCCAGTACTTC. As protein: CASSRTSGRGETQYF.

The chain links TRBV12-3 or TRBV12-4 to TRBJ1-2, with D possibly matching TRBD1 (6 bases). The CDR3 is made up of 12 amino acids. With 4 bases removed from V and 4 bases from J, the gap between germline ends came to 7 bases. The DNA for the CDR3 is TGTGCCAGCAGTTGGGACATCTATGGCTACACCTTC. Its protein is CASSWDIYGYTF.

Regarding this clone: At one of its ends the junction is not consistent with the germline gene, which may arise from a read error. This chain uses TRBV5-5 with TRBJ1-1, with 9 nucleotides matching TRBD1. This CDR3 is built from 14 residues. Per the germline V gene, CDR1 is SGHKS and CDR2 is YYEKEE (reference sequence). CDR3 in DNA: TGTGCCAGCAGTTTGGACAGGGGGAACACTGAAGCTTTCTTT. Translated: CASSLDRGNTEAFF.

This sequence joins TRBV6-2 or TRBV6-3 and TRBJ2-5, with 9 bases that match TRBD2. This CDR3 spans 17 amino acids. V lost 4 bases to trimming and J lost 0 bases; unmatched junction nucleotides: 9. Per the germline V gene, CDR1 is MNHEY and CDR2 is SVGEGT. Here the CDR3 reads CASSSLIVAGDQETQYF. CDR3 coding DNA: TGTGCCAGCAGTTCCTTAATTGTAGCGGGGGACCAAGAGACCCAGTACTTC.

The rearrangement uses TRBV15 and TRBJ1-1; D is possibly TRBD1 (5 bases). In germline, CDR1 is LNHNV, CDR2 YYDKDF (reference sequence). The length of the CDR3 is 15 residues. The V gene lost 1 base and the J gene lost 0 bases, with 9 bases spanning the gap. The CDR3 reads CATSRGGHMNTEAFF. The CDR3, as DNA: TGTGCCACCAGCAGAGGAGGACATATGAACACTGAAGCTTTCTTT.

This chain uses TRBV5-6 with TRBJ2-2, with TRBD1 as a possible D gene (5 bases). V lost 2 bases and J lost 1, with 6 bases in between. The germline gives CDR1 SGHDT, CDR2 YYEEEE. The CDR3 has 14 residues. The CDR3 protein is CASSFTGNTGELFF. CDR3 DNA sequence: TGTGCCAGCAGCTTTACAGGGAACACCGGGGAGCTGTTTTTT.

The V and J genes are TRBV9 and TRBJ1-2; D may be TRBD1 (6 bases). The CDR3 length is 16 residues. V lost 0 bases, J lost 4 bases, and 16 bases lay in between. CDR1 and CDR2 (germline): SGDLS, YYNGEE. The CDR3 loop reads CASSVDSIRGPYGYTF. The CDR3 nucleotides read TGTGCCAGCAGCGTAGATTCCATCAGGGGTCCCTATGGCTACACCTTC.

The rearrangement links TRBV29-1 to TRBJ2-3, with D perhaps TRBD2 (6 bases). Trimming stripped 8 bases from V and 1 base from J, with 13 bases between. This CDR3 is 13 amino acids long. From germline, CDR1 is SQVTM and CDR2 ANQGSEA. The CDR3 sequence is CSRGSLGTDTQYF. The CDR3 nucleotides are TGCAGCCGGGGGTCTTTAGGCACAGATACGCAGTATTTT.

The V and J genes are TRBV7-9 and TRBJ1-4; D remains ambiguous. V lost 5 bases and J 3 bases, leaving 13 bases between the germline ends. Germline CDR1 reads SEHNR; CDR2 reads FQNEAQ (reference sequence). The CDR3 runs 15 residues. The CDR3 DNA reads TGTGCCAGCAGCCCAACCAGGTGGGCTAATGAAAAACTGTTTTTT. Its protein product is CASSPTRWANEKLFF.

The rearrangement uses TRBV7-2 and TRBJ2-3; 7 nucleotides align to TRBD2. Trimming at V came to 2 bases and at J to 0 bases, leaving 14 bases not matched to a gene. The CDR3 sequence is 19 residues long. Germline V gene sequence: CDR1 SGHTA, CDR2 FQGNSA. The chain's CDR3 is CASSLRPRSGAGSTDTQYF. The CDR3 DNA follows: TGTGCCAGCAGCTTACGACCGCGCTCCGGAGCGGGGAGCACAGATACGCAGTATTTT.

This clone was picked up a small number of times. The V call is TRBV10-1, the J call TRBJ1-1; D unclear. The CDR3 is 14 residues long. V lost 3 bases, J lost 1 base, and 9 bases lay in between. Per the germline V gene, CDR1 is WNHNN and CDR2 is SYGVQD (reference sequence). CDR3 amino acids: CASSDMRENTEAFF. CDR3 coding DNA: TGCGCCAGCAGTGATATGAGGGAGAACACTGAAGCTTTCTTT.

The chain is built from TRBV7-3 and TRBJ2-1; tentatively, D is TRBD1 (5 bases). V lost 1 base and J lost 15, with 13 bases in between. The CDR3 totals 12 residues. Germline lookup yields CDR1 SGHTA and CDR2 FQGTGA. CDR3 in DNA: TGTGCCAGCAGCTTAATTGGCAGGGCAGCGTTCTTC. The encoded protein is CASSLIGRAAFF.

The rearrangement uses TRBV18 and TRBJ1-4; maybe TRBD1 (5 bases). Trimming took 4 bases from V and 5 from J, leaving 14 bases between them. The germline V gene has CDR1 KGHSH and CDR2 LQKENI. This CDR3 is built from 15 residues. In DNA, the CDR3 is TGTGCCAGCTCACTAACCCGGGGGGAAAATGAAAAACTGTTTTTT. This gives the protein CASSLTRGENEKLFF.

The chain has TRBV3-1 (or the pseudogene TRBV3-2) and TRBJ1-2; 11 positions match TRBD1. This CDR3 has 14 residues. Germline assignment: CDR1 LGHDT and CDR2 YNNKEL (reference sequence). Germline trimming cut 4 bases from V and 5 bases from J; bases unmatched to any gene: 3. CDR3 sequence: CASSRTGGMYGYTF. The CDR3 DNA follows: TGTGCCAGCAGCCGGACAGGGGGCATGTATGGCTACACCTTC.

J is TRBJ1-1 and V is TRBV7-9, with 9 bases lining up with TRBD1. The ends lost 5 bases at V and 1 base at J; junction bases unmatched: 8. Germline CDR1 SEHNR, CDR2 FQNEAQ (reference sequence). The CDR3 extends over 16 amino acids. The CDR3 spells CASSRNRGRANTEAFF. The DNA for the CDR3 is TGTGCCAGCAGCCGGAACAGGGGGCGGGCGAACACTGAAGCTTTCTTT.

The rearrangement links TRBV7-3 to TRBJ2-7, with TRBD1 matching 9 bases. Germline assignment: CDR1 SGHTA and CDR2 FQGTGA. Trimming took 6 bases from V and 6 from J; bases not matched to a gene: 12. There are 15 residues in the CDR3. CDR3 sequence reads: CASSQTGTGIGEQYF. DNA of the CDR3: TGTGCCAGCAGTCAAACCGGGACAGGGATAGGCGAGCAGTACTTC. Together with reference TRBV7-3 and TRBJ2-7, the CDR3 gives the full variable domain: GAGVSQTPSNKVTEKGKYVELRCDPISGHTALYWYRQSLGQGPEFLIYFQGTGAADDSGLPNDRFFAVRPEGSVSTLKIQRTERGDSAVYLCASSQTGTGIGEQYFGPGTRLTVT.

Turning to this clone: Other DNA variants within this sample encode the same CDR3. The rearrangement joins TRBV11-3 to TRBJ2-7, with 7 bases that match TRBD1. There are 14 residues in the CDR3. V shed 1 base, J shed 3 bases, and the junction held 3 bases outside the gene matches. Germline V lookup: CDR1 SGHNT, CDR2 YENEEA. CDR3 sequence (DNA): TGTGCCAGCAGCTTAGGGACAGGAGGCTACGAGCAGTACTTC. This translates into CASSLGTGGYEQYF.